The 15 T cell receptor beta chains below come from one sample, sequenced in a study of type 1 regulatory T cells. TCRdb re-called the reads with MiXCR, one entry per CDR3 protein. The sample has around 69,000 distinct CDR3 sequences; roughly three fifths are singletons. These receptors have no known antigen. Sequenced: cultured T cells, either the whole culture or a sorted T cell fraction (not recorded which). Subset denoted: Tr1-enriched cell product generated in vitro against host alloantigens. The origin of the receptors is a human donor in good health.

The chain uses TRBV12-3 or TRBV12-4 and TRBJ1-4; a possible D gene is TRBD1 (5 bases). This CDR3 contains 15 residues. Deletions cut 6 bases from V and 0 bases from J, with 11 bases between. The CDR3 sequence: CASSLWGATNEKLFF. CDR3 DNA: TGTGCCAGCAGCCTATGGGGGGCAACTAATGAAAAACTGTTTTTT.

The chain is built from TRBV27 and TRBJ2-3; D is possibly TRBD1 (6 bases). Germline V gives CDR1 MNHEY, CDR2 SMNVEV (reference sequence). The germline V and J ends were trimmed by 6 bases and 6 bases, with 22 bases remaining between them. CDR3 size: 16 residues. CDR3 nucleotides: TGTGCCAGCAGGACGAGCAGGGGATTGTTCACGGATACGCAGTATTTT. This sequence encodes CASRTSRGLFTDTQYF.

This clonotype is termed medium-sized (0.01 to 0.1%). The chain recombines TRBV9 with TRBJ2-1; TRBD2 matches 13 bases. The CDR3 loop spans 16 amino acids. Losses at the gene ends were 4 bases for V and 12 bases for J; bases not matched to a gene: 13. The V gene's germline CDR1 is SGDLS and CDR2 YYNGEE. CDR3 region: CASSPTTGLAGEGQFF. The CDR3 DNA reads TGTGCCAGCAGCCCAACTACAGGACTAGCGGGAGAGGGGCAGTTCTTC. Full variable domain (outside the CDR3, taken from reference TRBV9 and TRBJ2-1): DSGVTQTPKHLITATGQRVTLRCSPRSGDLSVYWYQQSLDQGLQFLIQYYNGEERAKGNILERFSAQQFPDLHSELNLSSLELGDSALYFCASSPTTGLAGEGQFFGPGTRLTVL.

This chain connects TRBV12-3 or TRBV12-4 to TRBJ2-5; D uncertain. Trimming shortened V by 5 bases and J by 4 bases, and 23 bases separated the two germline ends. The length of the CDR3 is 17 residues. The DNA of the CDR3 is TGTGCCAGCAGTCCCTCCCAAGGTAGAATGGTAATAGAGACCCAGTACTTC. Its protein is CASSPSQGRMVIETQYF.

Only one count was recorded for this clonotype. The V and J genes are TRBV6-5 and TRBJ1-1; the D gene is possibly TRBD1 (6 bases). This CDR3 spans 15 amino acids. Germline V gene sequence: CDR1 MNHEY, CDR2 SVGAGI. Trimming left V 0 bases short and J 3 bases short, with 11 bases between. This chain's CDR3 is CASSYSDRLDTEAFF. The CDR3 coding sequence is TGTGCCAGCAGTTACTCTGACAGGCTGGACACTGAAGCTTTCTTT.

This clonotype was seen more than once but under ten times. J is TRBJ1-1 and V is TRBV4-1; 7 bases agree with TRBD1. Germline lookup yields CDR1 MGHRA and CDR2 YSYEKL. V lost 6 bases and J lost 3; bases outside the gene matches: 10. The CDR3 is 15 residues long. The CDR3 nucleotides read TGCGCCAGCAGAGCCGTAGGGGGCCGGGACACTGAAGCTTTCTTT. It is translated as CASRAVGGRDTEAFF.

V is TRBV18 and J is TRBJ2-7; perhaps D is TRBD1 or TRBD2 (6 bases each). This CDR3 region has 15 residues. Germline lookup yields CDR1 KGHSH and CDR2 LQKENI. The V end was cut by 6 bases, the J end by 0 bases, with 15 bases between. In DNA form, the CDR3 reads TGTGCCAGCTCTAGCTCGGGGGCATACTCCTACGAGCAGTACTTC. Translating it yields CASSSSGAYSYEQYF.

The gene calls are TRBV2 and TRBJ2-3; either TRBD1 or TRBD2 may fit D (5 bases each). Germline V gene sequence: CDR1 SNHLY, CDR2 FYNNEI. The CDR3 has 13 residues. V lost 7 bases, J lost 5 bases, and 13 bases lay in between. CDR3 in DNA: TGTGCCAGCACCCGGGACCGCAGAGATACGCAGTATTTT. Protein product: CASTRDRRDTQYF.

The gene calls are TRBV28 and TRBJ1-2, with 7 positions matching TRBD1. The CDR3 spans 12 residues. The germline V gene has CDR1 MDHEN and CDR2 SYDVKM. Trimming removed 5 bases from V and 12 bases from J; junction bases left unmatched: 9. CDR3 loop: CASSPGQAEDTF. In DNA, the CDR3 is TGTGCCAGCAGTCCCGGACAGGCAGAGGACACCTTC.

The chain has TRBV6-6 and TRBJ2-1; D gene uncertain. Germline CDR1 MNHNY, CDR2 SVGAGI (reference sequence). The ends were cut back, 2 bases at V and 6 bases at J, with 8 bases in the middle. The CDR3 length is 13 residues. The CDR3 loop reads CASSYRTLNEQFF. The CDR3 DNA is TGTGCCAGCAGTTACCGCACTCTCAATGAGCAGTTCTTC.

The chain carries TRBV15 and TRBJ2-1, with TRBD1 identical over 8 bases. J gave up 8 bases and V 2 bases, and 11 bases lay outside the gene matches. Germline-derived CDR1 and CDR2 are LNHNV and YYDKDF (reference sequence). This CDR3 contains 16 residues. CDR3 sequence: CATSRYGQGFPYEQFF. The CDR3 DNA sequence: TGTGCCACCAGCAGATACGGACAGGGATTCCCCTATGAGCAGTTCTTC.

This chain links TRBV11-3 with TRBJ2-2, with D perhaps assigned TRBD1 or TRBD2 (5 bases each). V was trimmed by 5 bases and J by 0 bases, leaving 10 bases between them. Germline-derived CDR1 and CDR2 are SGHNT and YENEEA. CDR3 length: 15 residues. The CDR3, as DNA: TGTGCCAGCAGCGAGGGGCCCGCGAACACCGGGGAGCTGTTTTTT. Its protein product is CASSEGPANTGELFF.

The chain couples TRBV5-1 to TRBJ2-3, with 9 nucleotides matching TRBD1. Trimming at V came to 6 bases and at J to 6 bases, leaving 8 bases not matched to a gene. There are 14 residues in the CDR3. Germline CDR1 and CDR2: SGHRS and YFSETQ. DNA for the CDR3: TGCGCCAGCACCATACAGGGGGCAGGGGATACGCAGTATTTT. Translated, it gives CASTIQGAGDTQYF.

The chain is built from TRBV28 and TRBJ2-1; D unclear. With 6 bases removed from V and 5 bases from J, the gap between germline ends came to 8 bases. The CDR3 runs to 12 residues. Germline lookup yields CDR1 MDHEN and CDR2 SYDVKM. In DNA, the CDR3 is TGTGCCAGCAGACTCCGGAACAATGAGCAGTTCTTC. Translating it yields CASRLRNNEQFF.

Only one count was recorded for this clonotype. The chain joins TRBV18 to TRBJ2-7, with D perhaps TRBD1 (5 bases). This CDR3 has 14 residues. The germline gives CDR1 KGHSH, CDR2 LQKENI. Between the trimmed V and J ends, which lost 1 base and 2 bases, there was a span of 9 bases. In DNA form, the CDR3 reads TGTGCCAGCTCACCACAACAGGAGACCTACGAGCAGTACTTC. The encoded protein is CASSPQQETYEQYF. The full variable domain, in which reference TRBV18 and TRBJ2-7 provide the parts outside the CDR3, is NAGVMQNPRHLVRRRGQEARLRCSPMKGHSHVYWYRQLPEEGLKFMVYLQKENIIDESGMPKERFSAEFPKEGPSILRIQQVVRGDSAAYFCASSPQQETYEQYFGPGTRLTVT.